Listed here are 2 T cell receptor beta chains from one sample, sequenced in a study of tumor and adjacent non-tumor tissue in lung cancer. TCRbeta libraries were built with three rounds of nested PCR, modified from ARM-PCR. MiXCR, run by TCRdb on the multiplex PCR reads, gives a single entry per CDR3 protein. The sample records 35,000 to 55,000 distinct CDR3 sequences, approximately 60% being singletons. RNA was extracted from bulk tissue without any cell sorting. Distant lung tissue was collected more than 3 cm away from the tumor edge. The sample was distant non-tumor lung tissue. The receptors were gathered from a woman in her forties with non-small cell lung cancer.

The chain has TRBV7-9 and TRBJ2-7; tentative D call: TRBD2 (6 bases). Trimming left V 6 bases short and J 5 bases short, with 14 bases between. CDR3 size: 13 residues. The germline CDR1 and CDR2 sequences are SEHNR and FQNEAQ (reference sequence). As DNA, the CDR3 is TGTGCCAGCAGTGCCGGGGGTGGCCACGAGCAGTACTTC. Protein: CASSAGGGHEQYF.

J is TRBJ2-5 and V is TRBV11-2; D is perhaps TRBD1 or TRBD2 (5 bases each). Trimming took 5 bases from V and 4 from J, leaving 14 bases between them. CDR3 length: 14 residues. CDR1 SGHAT and CDR2 FQNNGV come from the germline V gene. The CDR3 DNA reads as TGTGCCAGCAGCGTGAGCTGGGGGTTAGAGACCCAGTACTTC. It is translated as CASSVSWGLETQYF.